This T cell receptor (beta chain) came from a study of identifying expanded T cells in peripheral blood. Study observations and caveats: Clone count variance between roughly 2-week samples rose with total template count. Approximately 1.1 clones differed between technical replicates, versus approximately 17 and 20 over time.

Comment on this clone: Its antigen remains unknown.

Data came from immunoSEQ multiplex PCR; TCRdb stores just in-frame clones and leaves some out. The sample holds 120,000 or so clones, around 84% seen once. Per germline, CDR1 MNHNS and CDR2 SASEGT. This CDR3 contains 14 residues. V was cut by 7 bases and J by 1 base, with 8 bases left in between. The origin of this receptor is a person aged 18 to 75 in good health. Sample: blood. The chain is built from TRBV6-1 and TRBJ2-6, with D unresolved. The DNA of the CDR3 is TGTGCCAGCATAGAGCTTTCTGGGGCCAACGTCCTGACTTTC. Amino acids: CASIELSGANVLTF.